What follows are 25 T cell receptor beta chains derived from one specimen sequenced in a study of spatial heterogeneity in lung cancer. TCRdb analysed the 5' RACE reads with MiXCR anew, one entry per CDR3 protein. Of some 83,000 distinct CDR3 sequences in the sample, approximately 20% were seen once. Noted time point: sample taken at primary tumor resection. Unsorted whole RNA of tumor, nontumor lung or frozen PBMC was sequenced. Sequenced here: PBMCs, sampled at surgery. These receptors came from a male donor with early-stage non-small cell lung cancer.

This clonotype was counted ten times or more. The J gene is TRBJ2-1, the V gene TRBV4-1, with D possibly being TRBD1 or TRBD2 (6 bases each). This CDR3 comprises 17 residues. V was clipped by 4 bases and J by 8 bases, with 24 bases between them. Looked up from germline, CDR1 is MGHRA and CDR2 is YSYEKL. The CDR3 nucleotides are TGCGCCAGCAGCCTGCAGATGGACCCCCGGGGGCGGCATGAGCAGTTCTTC. Its protein product is CASSLQMDPRGRHEQFF.

This clonotype was found a few times. The rearrangement links TRBV27 to TRBJ1-1; tentative D call: TRBD1 (6 bases). Germline CDR1 MNHEY, CDR2 SMNVEV (reference sequence). This CDR3 comprises 16 residues. V was trimmed by 7 bases and J by 3 bases, leaving 21 bases between them. This CDR3 is CASTPGGHRGYTEAFF. Written as DNA, the CDR3 is TGTGCCAGCACCCCGGGGGGCCACCGGGGATACACTGAAGCTTTCTTT.

The rearrangement uses TRBV3-1 and TRBJ2-1; TRBD2 agrees at 16 bases. V lost 3 bases to trimming and J lost 12 bases; unmatched junction nucleotides: 5. Germline V gene lookup returns CDR1 LGHDT and CDR2 YNNKEL (reference sequence). CDR3 length: 15 residues. DNA of the CDR3: TGTGCCAGCAGCCAGGTGGGACTAGCGGGAGGGAGGCAGTTCTTC. Its protein product is CASSQVGLAGGRQFF.

There are a few counts of this clonotype. The genes are TRBV14 and TRBJ2-2; 9 bases fit TRBD2. The junction had 7 bases not matched to a gene; V was cut back by 0 bases and J by 5 bases. Germline values: CDR1 SGHDN, CDR2 FVKESK. CDR3 length: 17 residues. CDR3 region: CASSQELTSGITGELFF. CDR3 coding DNA: TGTGCCAGCAGCCAAGAGTTGACTAGCGGAATAACCGGGGAGCTGTTTTTT.

This clonotype was picked up many times. V is TRBV29-1 and J is TRBJ1-4; D uncertain. The CDR3 consists of 10 residues. Germline V gene lookup returns CDR1 SQVTM and CDR2 ANQGSEA. The V gene lost 6 bases and the J gene lost 8 bases, with 7 bases spanning the gap. CDR3 protein: CSVLREKLFF. CDR3 DNA sequence: TGCAGCGTCCTCCGGGAAAAACTGTTTTTT.

This clonotype showed up just a few times. This chain connects TRBV12-3 or TRBV12-4 to TRBJ2-3; TRBD2 matches 13 bases. This CDR3 is built from 15 residues. The ends lost 6 bases at V and 4 bases at J; junction bases unmatched: 4. The CDR3 DNA is TGTGCCAGCAGCCAAGGACTAGCGGGAGCAGATACGCAGTATTTT. Its protein is CASSQGLAGADTQYF.

This clonotype was recorded many times. The chain employs TRBV25-1 and TRBJ2-3; possibly TRBD1 or TRBD2 for D (5 bases each). The CDR3 loop spans 14 amino acids. V was clipped by 1 base and J by 3 bases, with 8 bases between them. From germline, CDR1 is MGHDK and CDR2 SYGVNS. CDR3 region: CASSESGTTDTQYF. In DNA, the CDR3 is TGTGCCAGCAGTGAATCTGGGACGACAGATACGCAGTATTTT.

This clonotype was seen at least ten times. This chain uses TRBV7-2 with TRBJ2-2; 10 bases agree with TRBD2. The CDR3 runs 15 residues. Germline V gives CDR1 SGHTA, CDR2 FQGNSA. J gave up 3 bases and V 2 bases, and 0 bases lay outside the gene matches. CDR3 DNA sequence: TGTGCCAGCAGCTTACTAGCGGGAGACACCGGGGAGCTGTTTTTT. Residues: CASSLLAGDTGELFF.

This sequence joins TRBV7-2 and TRBJ2-2; D not certain. CDR1 is SGHTA and CDR2 is FQGNSA in the germline V gene. Trimming cost V 5 bases and J 6 bases, with 7 bases left between them. The CDR3 has 12 residues. CDR3 in amino acids: CASSRRAGELFF. Here the CDR3 DNA reads TGTGCCAGCAGCCGTAGGGCCGGGGAGCTGTTTTTT.

This clonotype was observed a handful of times. The chain joins TRBV4-1 to TRBJ2-5; a possible D gene is TRBD2 (6 bases). This CDR3 spans 15 amino acids. Deletions cut 1 base from V and 3 bases from J, with 12 bases between. Germline V gives CDR1 MGHRA, CDR2 YSYEKL. CDR3 in DNA: TGCGCCAGCAGCCAAGGTCGGGGAGGTGAAGAGACCCAGTACTTC. Translation gives CASSQGRGGEETQYF.

With respect to this clonotype: A read error may account for a junction end that differs from germline. The J gene is TRBJ2-5, the V gene TRBV6-2 or TRBV6-3, with D perhaps TRBD2 (5 bases). This CDR3 comprises 15 residues. The germline V gene has CDR1 MNHEY and CDR2 SVGEGT. As DNA, the CDR3 is TGTGCCAGCATCGTACGGGCTAGCCGTCAAGGGACCCAGTACTTC. It translates to CASIVRASRQGTQYF.

The chain uses TRBV29-1 and TRBJ2-2; tentatively, D is TRBD1 (6 bases). The CDR3 consists of 16 residues. V lost 2 bases, J lost 5 bases, and 18 bases lay in between. Germline V CDR1 and CDR2: SQVTM, ANQGSEA. The CDR3 here is CSVERLAPGVTGELFF. CDR3 DNA: TGCAGCGTTGAAAGGCTCGCTCCAGGGGTAACCGGGGAGCTGTTTTTT.

This clonotype was seen more than once but under ten times. The chain uses TRBV3-1 and TRBJ2-3; D gene ambiguous. CDR3 length: 14 residues. V was pared by 0 bases and J by 1 base, with 5 bases between. The germline CDR1 and CDR2 sequences are LGHDT and YNNKEL (reference sequence). CDR3 sequence: CASSQDPGTDTQYF. The CDR3 DNA reads TGTGCCAGCAGCCAAGATCCGGGCACAGATACGCAGTATTTT.

This clonotype was recorded a few times. V and J are TRBV24-1 and TRBJ2-1; TRBD1 is a possible D gene (6 bases). CDR3 length equals 15 residues. Germline CDR1 reads KGHDR; CDR2 reads SFDVKD. V was cut by 4 bases and J by 6 bases, with 15 bases left in between. The CDR3: CATSEPQGLGNEQFF. The CDR3 DNA reads as TGTGCCACCAGTGAACCACAGGGTTTGGGCAATGAGCAGTTCTTC.

This clonotype was seen at least ten times. CDR3 coding DNA: TGTGCCAGCAGTCCCAGGGACAGCGAGGCCGAGCAGTACTTC. It encodes CASSPRDSEAEQYF. The chain links TRBV6-5 to TRBJ2-7; 7 nucleotides agree with TRBD1. Germline CDR1 and CDR2: MNHEY and SVGAGI. J was trimmed by 6 bases and V by 5 bases; bases with no gene match: 10. This CDR3 comprises 14 residues.

In its sample, this clonotype was seen a few times. The rearrangement joins TRBV5-4 to TRBJ2-1; D might be TRBD1 (5 bases). Trimming left V 0 bases short and J 13 bases short, with 23 bases between. Germline CDR1 is SGHNT and CDR2 is YYREEE (reference sequence). The CDR3 runs 16 residues. CDR3 sequence: CASSLATAQGGVLQFF. In DNA form, the CDR3 reads TGTGCCAGCAGCTTGGCGACAGCCCAGGGTGGCGTGCTTCAGTTCTTC.

This clonotype was observed a few times. This rearrangement joins TRBV30 to TRBJ1-5; 9 bases are shared with TRBD1. Unmatched junction bases numbered 7, after V lost 2 bases and J lost 2 bases. Germline V gives CDR1 GTSNPN, CDR2 SVGIG (reference sequence). This CDR3 spans 16 amino acids. The CDR3 protein is CAWSLSDRGRNQPQHF. CDR3 nucleotide sequence: TGTGCCTGGAGTCTATCGGACAGGGGTCGCAATCAGCCCCAGCATTTT.

This chain links TRBV18 with TRBJ1-5; D is undetermined. V was cut by 0 bases and J by 0 bases, with 3 bases left in between. Germline V gene lookup returns CDR1 KGHSH and CDR2 LQKENI. This CDR3 has 14 residues. CDR3 sequence: CASSPPGSNQPQHF. The CDR3 region has the DNA TGTGCCAGCTCACCACCGGGTAGCAATCAGCCCCAGCATTTT.

There are a few counts of this clonotype. The chain has TRBV6-2 or TRBV6-3 and TRBJ1-5; D ambiguous. With 4 bases removed from V and 3 bases from J, the gap between germline ends came to 10 bases. CDR3 length: 14 amino acids. Germline-derived CDR1 and CDR2 are MNHEY and SVGEGT. As DNA, the CDR3 is TGTGCCAGCAGTTGGGGAGGGTCCAATCAGCCCCAGCATTTT. Protein sequence: CASSWGGSNQPQHF.

This clonotype was detected only a few times. J is TRBJ2-1 and V is TRBV11-3; tentatively, D is TRBD1 or TRBD2 (7 bases each). Germline assignment: CDR1 SGHNT and CDR2 YENEEA. This CDR3 is built from 14 residues. V was pared by 0 bases and J by 7 bases, with 10 bases between. CDR3 nucleotides: TGTGCCAGCAGCTTAGACAGGGGGGGAAATGAGCAGTTCTTC. Its protein product is CASSLDRGGNEQFF.

The J gene is TRBJ1-1, the V gene TRBV7-2; a weak D match, TRBD1 (6 bases). This CDR3 spans 13 amino acids. Germline V gene lookup returns CDR1 SGHTA and CDR2 FQGNSA. Trimming took off 6 bases at V and 1 base at J, with 9 bases between the two ends. This chain's CDR3 is CASSQQGNTEAFF. The CDR3 DNA follows: TGTGCCAGCAGTCAACAGGGGAACACTGAAGCTTTCTTT.

This clonotype was counted between two and nine times. The chain couples TRBV28 to TRBJ2-7; 8 bases align to TRBD1. The CDR3 consists of 15 residues. J lost 5 bases, V lost 2 bases, and 8 bases had no gene match. Per the germline V gene, CDR1 is MDHEN and CDR2 is SYDVKM. The CDR3 is CASSLSDQGADEQYF. CDR3 sequence (DNA): TGTGCCAGCAGTTTAAGCGATCAGGGGGCCGACGAGCAGTACTTC. The full variable domain, its missing parts supplied by reference TRBV28 and TRBJ2-7, is DVKVTQSSRYLVKRTGEKVFLECVQDMDHENMFWYRQDPGLGLRLIYFSYDVKMKEKGDIPEGYSVSREKKERFSLILESASTNQTSMYLCASSLSDQGADEQYFGPGTRLTVT.

V gene TRBV6-1 combines with J gene TRBJ2-3; D not certain. V shed 6 bases and J shed 0 bases, with 13 bases lying between them. This CDR3 has 15 residues. CDR1 is MNHNS and CDR2 is SASEGT in the germline V gene. The DNA for the CDR3 is TGTGCCAGCAGGAAAATGGCAGGTAGCACAGATACGCAGTATTTT. Encoded protein: CASRKMAGSTDTQYF.

The genes are TRBV3-1 and TRBJ2-3, with 7 bases fitting TRBD1. Germline V gene data show CDR1 as LGHDT and CDR2 as YNNKEL (reference sequence). CDR3 length: 14 amino acids. The V gene end was trimmed by 4 bases and the J gene end by 3 bases; junction bases not matched to a gene: 4. CDR3 in amino acids: CASSPGQRTDTQYF. The CDR3 DNA sequence: TGTGCCAGCAGCCCGGGACAGAGGACAGATACGCAGTATTTT.

This clonotype was counted between two and nine times. The gene calls are TRBV29-1 and TRBJ1-1; D is ambiguous. Deletions cut 6 bases from V and 1 base from J, with 15 bases between. The germline CDR1 and CDR2 sequences are SQVTM and ANQGSEA. CDR3 size: 14 residues. In nucleotides, the CDR3 is TGCAGCGTCTCACGGTCAGTGCAGAACACTGAAGCTTTCTTT. Amino acids: CSVSRSVQNTEAFF.